The entry below describes one TCR beta chain. Antigen unknown. V lost 10 bases, J lost 14 bases, and 13 bases stayed unmatched. The CDR3 extends over 12 amino acids. Looked up from germline, CDR1 is ENHRY and CDR2 is SYGVKD. The data stem from a study of Graves' ophthalmopathy and Graves' hyperthyroidism. Findings and caveats of the study: A model of 13 signatures distinguished ophthalmopathy from stable hyperthyroidism at approximately 89% sensitivity and 81.08% specificity.

Amplification of TCR beta CDR3 regions used RNA transcripts. HTBI primers primed a first-round RT-PCR, and a second-round multiplex PCR followed. TCRdb reanalysed the multiplex PCR reads using MiXCR and keeps one entry per CDR3 protein. Here the sample spans hundreds of thousands of distinct CDR3 sequences, over 40% being singletons. Those donors who had ophthalmopathy presented with moderate-to-severe activity, a CAS of ≥3, a NOSPECS of ≥4 and a duration under 3 months. Reliance was placed on clinical symptoms, serum thyroxine, TRAb, thyroid ultrasound and orbital computed tomography for diagnosis.

This clonotype was obtained from an adult man with Graves' ophthalmopathy. Sequencing input: peripheral blood. The chain links TRBV10-3 to TRBJ1-5, with 8 bases lining up with TRBD1. Here the CDR3 DNA reads TGTGCCAGCGAGGGACAGGACTCCTACGAGCATTTT. Its translation is CASEGQDSYEHF.